This T cell receptor (beta chain) originates from a study of CD4+ T cells in melanoma. Profiled with immunoSEQ multiplex PCR; TCRdb holds only in-frame clones, not every one. The repertoire includes under 20,000 clones, 83% of them detected once, and roughly 5% sits in the top ten. The CDR3 is 15 amino acids. With 7 bases removed from V and 5 bases from J, the gap between germline ends came to 15 bases. Germline V gene sequence: CDR1 SNHLY, CDR2 FYNNEI. The origin of this receptor is a human donor with melanoma. Sequencing was performed on cells from a culture (not recorded whether cultured in vitro). V gene TRBV2 combines with J gene TRBJ2-6, with D unresolved. The CDR3 coding sequence is TGTGCCAGCACCTATTTAGGGTGGCGGGCCAACGTCCTGACTTTC. It codes for CASTYLGWRANVLTF.